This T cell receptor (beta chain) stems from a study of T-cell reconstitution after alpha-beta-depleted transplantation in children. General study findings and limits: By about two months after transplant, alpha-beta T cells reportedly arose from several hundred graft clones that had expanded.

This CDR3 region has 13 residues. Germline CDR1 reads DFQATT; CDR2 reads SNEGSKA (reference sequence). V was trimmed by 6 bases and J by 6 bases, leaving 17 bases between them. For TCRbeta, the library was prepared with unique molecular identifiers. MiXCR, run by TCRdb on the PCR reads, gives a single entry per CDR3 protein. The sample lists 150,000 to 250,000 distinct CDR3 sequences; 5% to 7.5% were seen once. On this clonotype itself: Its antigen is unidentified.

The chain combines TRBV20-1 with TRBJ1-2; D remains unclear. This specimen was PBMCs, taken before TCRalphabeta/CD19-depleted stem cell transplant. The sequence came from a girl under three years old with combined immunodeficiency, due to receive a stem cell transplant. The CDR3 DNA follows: TGCAGTGCCCCCGTAAGGAGGTCCGATGGCTACACCTTC. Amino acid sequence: CSAPVRRSDGYTF.